What follows are 29 T cell receptor beta chains derived from one specimen sequenced in a study of cytomegalovirus exposure and HLA in healthy donors. 13 Jbeta primers and 60 Vbeta primers were used for the PCR. Profiled with immunoSEQ multiplex PCR; TCRdb holds only in-frame clones, not every one. The table shows roughly 100,000 clones, with under 80% occurring only once. The source material was PBMCs. These receptors all stem from a man aged 35-49 years in good health and CMV-seronegative.

V is TRBV9 and J is TRBJ1-1, with D possibly being TRBD1 (6 bases). The CDR3 length is 14 residues. Germline CDR1 is SGDLS and CDR2 is YYNGEE. Trimming left V 3 bases short and J 0 bases short, with 9 bases between. CDR3 nucleotides: TGTGCCAGCAGCGCACAGGGAATGAACACTGAAGCTTTCTTT. Protein: CASSAQGMNTEAFF.

The CDR3 nucleotides read TGTGCCAGCAGCCAAGGACAGGGGCCGAGCTCCTATAATTCACCCCTCCACTTT. Protein sequence: CASSQGQGPSSYNSPLHF. The chain recombines TRBV4-2 with TRBJ1-6, with TRBD1 matching 8 bases. Germline CDR1 LGHNA, CDR2 YNFKEQ. Germline trimming cut 1 base from V and 0 bases from J; bases unmatched to any gene: 5. This CDR3 contains 18 residues.

The rearrangement joins TRBV19 to TRBJ2-7, with D possibly TRBD2 on 5 matching bases. The length of the CDR3 is 14 residues. The V gene's germline CDR1 is LNHDA and CDR2 SQIVND (reference sequence). The ends were cut back, 5 bases at V and 0 bases at J, with 11 bases in the middle. The CDR3 loop reads CASSSRGSSYEQYF. CDR3 DNA: TGTGCCAGTAGTTCGAGAGGGAGCTCCTACGAGCAGTACTTC.

V is TRBV27 and J is TRBJ2-1; D call uncertain. Germline V CDR1 and CDR2: MNHEY, SMNVEV (reference sequence). The CDR3 covers 14 residues. The V end lost 1 base, the J end lost 4 bases, and 8 bases lay between the germline ends. The CDR3 is CASSLFGLYNEQFF. The CDR3 nucleotides read TGTGCCAGCAGTTTATTCGGTCTGTACAATGAGCAGTTCTTC.

This chain links TRBV5-1 with TRBJ2-1; 10 bases fit TRBD1. The CDR3 is 17 residues long. Losses at the gene ends were 2 bases for V and 8 bases for J; bases not matched to a gene: 13. Germline V gene lookup returns CDR1 SGHRS and CDR2 YFSETQ. The CDR3 sequence is CASSLSRQGAPGDEQFF. The CDR3 region has the DNA TGCGCCAGCAGCTTAAGTCGACAGGGGGCGCCAGGGGATGAGCAGTTCTTC. The full variable domain, completed using reference TRBV5-1 and TRBJ2-1, is KAGVTQTPRYLIKTRGQQVTLSCSPISGHRSVSWYQQTPGQGLQFLFEYFSETQRNKGNFPGRFSGRQFSNSRSEMNVSTLELGDSALYLCASSLSRQGAPGDEQFFGPGTRLTVL.

The chain uses TRBV5-1 and TRBJ1-5; 7 bases line up with TRBD1. This CDR3 contains 15 residues. V shed 2 bases, J shed 5 bases, and the junction held 7 bases outside the gene matches. Germline V lookup: CDR1 SGHRS, CDR2 YFSETQ. Here the CDR3 DNA reads TGCGCCAGCAGCTTAGGACAGGCTATGGATCAGCCCCAGCATTTT. Its protein product is CASSLGQAMDQPQHF.

This rearrangement joins TRBV7-8 to TRBJ2-5; TRBD2 aligns across 12 bases. This CDR3 is built from 14 residues. Germline trimming cut 5 bases from V and 4 bases from J; bases unmatched to any gene: 2. Germline CDR1 is SGHVS and CDR2 is FQNEAQ. The CDR3: CASSRLAGVETQYF. The CDR3 coding sequence is TGTGCCAGCAGCCGACTAGCGGGGGTAGAGACCCAGTACTTC.

This clone turned up a few times. The chain recombines TRBV5-4 with TRBJ2-2, with D tentatively TRBD2 (5 bases). Germline values: CDR1 SGHNT, CDR2 YYREEE (reference sequence). V lost 5 bases to trimming and J lost 0 bases, with 8 bases between them. The CDR3 covers 14 residues. CDR3 nucleotides: TGTGCCAGCAGGGTAGCGCCGAACACCGGGGAGCTGTTTTTT. It encodes CASRVAPNTGELFF.

This sequence joins TRBV5-5 and TRBJ2-7, with D perhaps matching TRBD2 (5 bases). This CDR3 region has 14 residues. Trimming shortened V by 3 bases and J by 5 bases, and 15 bases separated the two germline ends. Germline V gene data show CDR1 as SGHKS and CDR2 as YYEKEE (reference sequence). CDR3 sequence reads: CASSWRTASHEQYF. The CDR3 nucleotides are TGTGCCAGCAGCTGGCGGACTGCGTCCCACGAGCAGTACTTC.

This sequence joins TRBV10-2 and TRBJ2-3; TRBD1 matches 7 bases. Germline-derived CDR1 and CDR2 are WSHSY and SAAADI. This CDR3 has 14 amino acids. With 7 bases clipped from V and 0 bases from J, the junction kept 4 bases outside the gene matches. CDR3 sequence (DNA): TGCGCCAGCAAGACAGGGAGAAGCACAGATACGCAGTATTTT. Translated, it gives CASKTGRSTDTQYF.

The J gene is TRBJ2-1, the V gene TRBV4-3; 9 bases agree with TRBD2. The CDR3 spans 16 residues. V lost 4 bases, J lost 8 bases, and 12 bases stayed unmatched. Germline V lookup: CDR1 LGHNA, CDR2 YSLEER. The CDR3 reads CASSPLAGAQPHEQFF. DNA of the CDR3: TGCGCCAGCAGCCCTTTAGCGGGAGCTCAGCCCCATGAGCAGTTCTTC.

The genes are TRBV28 and TRBJ2-7; the D gene is possibly TRBD1 (5 bases). Trimming stripped 6 bases from V and 2 bases from J, with 11 bases between. This CDR3 has 13 amino acids. Looked up from germline, CDR1 is MDHEN and CDR2 is SYDVKM. Written as DNA, the CDR3 is TGTGCCAGCAGGGCAAGGACAACCTACGAGCAGTACTTC. As protein: CASRARTTYEQYF.

In this sample, this clone turned up once. This chain connects TRBV25-1 to TRBJ2-7; TRBD1 matches at 11 bases. The CDR3 sequence is 15 residues long. The ends lost 2 bases at V and 3 bases at J; junction bases unmatched: 3. Germline V lookup: CDR1 MGHDK, CDR2 SYGVNS. As DNA, the CDR3 is TGTGCCAGCAGTGAAAGGGGACAGGGGGTCTACGAGCAGTACTTC. Its translation: CASSERGQGVYEQYF.

The rearrangement links TRBV4-2 to TRBJ1-1; 8 nucleotides line up with TRBD1. The V and J ends lost 7 bases and 1 base, in that order; junction bases with no gene match: 8. The germline CDR1 and CDR2 sequences are LGHNA and YNFKEQ. The CDR3 spans 15 residues. This CDR3 is CASTPGGVGNTEAFF. DNA of the CDR3: TGTGCCAGCACCCCAGGGGGCGTGGGGAACACTGAAGCTTTCTTT.

The chain has TRBV27 and TRBJ1-1; D perhaps matches TRBD1 (5 bases). V lost 4 bases to trimming and J lost 10 bases, with 10 bases between them. Germline CDR1 and CDR2: MNHEY and SMNVEV (reference sequence). The CDR3 consists of 11 residues. CDR3 sequence: CASSSGGSAFF. CDR3 DNA: TGTGCCAGCAGTTCGGGGGGATCAGCTTTCTTT.

The chain combines TRBV6-4 with TRBJ2-1; 12 nucleotides match TRBD2. V lost 6 bases to trimming and J lost 10 bases; unmatched junction nucleotides: 10. Germline V gene data show CDR1 as MRHNA and CDR2 as SNTAGT. The CDR3 sequence is 15 residues long. CDR3 in amino acids: CASSPSSGGAKEQFF. CDR3 in DNA: TGTGCCAGCAGCCCCTCTAGCGGGGGGGCAAAAGAGCAGTTCTTC.

Comments on this clone: An end of the junction differs from the germline gene, which may be a read error. The genes are TRBV27 and TRBJ2-1; 11 nucleotides match TRBD2. CDR3 length: 15 amino acids. CDR1 is MNHEY and CDR2 is SMNVEV in the germline V gene (reference sequence). CDR3 amino acids: CASCLAGGPGNEQFF. The CDR3 DNA follows: TGTGCCAGCTGTTTAGCGGGGGGGCCTGGGAATGAGCAGTTCTTC.

The V and J genes are TRBV6-1 and TRBJ2-5; D gene ambiguous. The CDR3 has 12 amino acids. V was cut by 6 bases and J by 2 bases, with 7 bases left in between. Germline CDR1 MNHNS, CDR2 SASEGT. The CDR3, as DNA: TGTGCCAGCAGACTAACTCAAGAGACCCAGTACTTC. Translation: CASRLTQETQYF.

The CDR3 nucleotides are TGTGCCAGCAGCTTGGGTAGTGAGACCCAGTACTTC. It translates to CASSLGSETQYF. V gene TRBV5-4 combines with J gene TRBJ2-5; D is unresolved. Germline lookup yields CDR1 SGHNT and CDR2 YYREEE (reference sequence). The length of the CDR3 is 12 residues. Trimming stripped 0 bases from V and 5 bases from J, with 5 bases between.

The rearrangement links TRBV7-2 to TRBJ1-1; weak D call: TRBD1 (6 bases). The V end was cut by 1 base, the J end by 6 bases, with 15 bases between. Germline-derived CDR1 and CDR2 are SGHTA and FQGNSA. This CDR3 region has 15 residues. CDR3 region: CASSLGGLVNAEAFF. Here the CDR3 DNA reads TGTGCCAGCAGCTTAGGGGGGCTGGTTAACGCTGAAGCTTTCTTT.

This clone has only one observation. This same CDR3 is encoded by further DNA sequences in the sample. This sequence joins TRBV11-2 and TRBJ2-7; TRBD2 matches at 9 bases. This CDR3 is built from 15 residues. From germline, CDR1 is SGHAT and CDR2 FQNNGV. The V gene end was trimmed by 5 bases and the J gene end by 1 base; junction bases not matched to a gene: 6. The CDR3 DNA reads TGTGCCAGCAGCCTCCCAGCGGGAGGTTCCTACGAGCAGTACTTC. Translated: CASSLPAGGSYEQYF. Complete variable domain (other parts from reference TRBV11-2 and TRBJ2-7): EAGVAQSPRYKIIEKRQSVAFWCNPISGHATLYWYQQILGQGPKLLIQFQNNGVVDDSQLPKDRFSAERLKGVDSTLKIQPAKLEDSAVYLCASSLPAGGSYEQYFGPGTRLTVT.

V usage is TRBV20-1 and J usage is TRBJ2-7, with no clear D. CDR1 is DFQATT, CDR2 SNEGSKA, per germline (reference sequence). CDR3 length: 11 amino acids. The DNA for the CDR3 is TGCACAATTAGAGTGGCCACAGTACAGTACTTC. It specifies CTIRVATVQYF.

This rearrangement joins TRBV7-9 to TRBJ1-2; TRBD1 is a possible D gene (6 bases). V was shortened by 7 bases and J by 3 bases, with 12 bases between the two germline ends. The CDR3 contains 13 residues. The germline CDR1 and CDR2 sequences are SEHNR and FQNEAQ (reference sequence). CDR3 DNA: TGTGCCAGCACCCTGGACAGAGACTATGGCTACACCTTC. It yields the protein CASTLDRDYGYTF.

This sequence joins TRBV7-2 and TRBJ2-2, with a weak D call TRBD1 (6 bases). V was cut by 3 bases and J by 6 bases, with 11 bases left in between. CDR1 and CDR2 from the germline V gene are SGHTA and FQGNSA. This CDR3 is built from 14 residues. CDR3 region: CASSFDSGAGELFF. The CDR3 DNA is TGTGCCAGCAGCTTCGATTCAGGGGCCGGGGAGCTGTTTTTT.

V is TRBV6-1 and J is TRBJ1-1; D possibly corresponds to TRBD1 (5 bases). Germline assignment: CDR1 MNHNS and CDR2 SASEGT. CDR3 length: 15 amino acids. Deletions cut 5 bases from V and 6 bases from J, with 19 bases between. In DNA, the CDR3 is TGTGCCAGCAGTTTCCCAGGGTATGACAACGCTGAAGCTTTCTTT. Translation: CASSFPGYDNAEAFF.

The rearrangement joins TRBV10-3 to TRBJ1-2; maybe TRBD1 (6 bases). Trimming took off 6 bases at V and 1 base at J, with 12 bases between the two ends. Germline CDR1 reads ENHRY; CDR2 reads SYGVKD. The CDR3 has 14 residues. CDR3 protein: CAIRPPGHNYGYTF. For the CDR3, the DNA is TGTGCCATCAGACCCCCGGGACATAACTATGGCTACACCTTC.

Only a few counts were recorded for this clone. The gene calls are TRBV27 and TRBJ2-2; no definite D call. The ends were cut back, 5 bases at V and 6 bases at J, with 10 bases in the middle. This CDR3 contains 13 residues. Germline V gene sequence: CDR1 MNHEY, CDR2 SMNVEV (reference sequence). CDR3 coding DNA: TGTGCCAGCAGTCAGCTAGGATCCGGGGAGCTGTTTTTT. Translation: CASSQLGSGELFF.

V gene TRBV4-3 combines with J gene TRBJ2-2; tentative D call: TRBD1 (6 bases). The CDR3 length is 15 residues. V was shortened by 4 bases and J by 0 bases, with 9 bases between the two germline ends. Germline V gene sequence: CDR1 LGHNA, CDR2 YSLEER. The CDR3 sequence: CASSPQGPNTGELFF. CDR3 in DNA: TGCGCCAGCAGCCCACAGGGCCCGAACACCGGGGAGCTGTTTTTT.

This rearrangement joins TRBV28 to TRBJ1-2, with 7 bases fitting TRBD1. There are 13 residues in the CDR3. Germline lookup yields CDR1 MDHEN and CDR2 SYDVKM. V was clipped by 6 bases and J by 4 bases; unmatched bases: 5. The CDR3 spells CASRMQGGYGYTF. DNA of the CDR3: TGTGCCAGCAGGATGCAGGGGGGCTATGGCTACACCTTC.